The 4 T cell receptor beta chains below come from one sample, sequenced in a study of cytomegalovirus exposure and HLA in healthy donors. The repertoire was sequenced with immunoSEQ multiplex PCR; TCRdb's copy has only in-frame clones and lacks some. The sample holds 150,000 to 200,000 clones; over 80% are singletons and the top ten take around 2.5%. Material: PBMCs. These receptor sequences come from a man aged 30-40 years in good health and CMV-seropositive.

This clone was seen repeatedly, ten times or more. Other nucleotide sequences from this sample produce the same CDR3. This chain joins TRBV27 and TRBJ2-1; 10 positions agree with TRBD1. V dropped 0 bases and J dropped 6; count of bases not matched to a gene: 2. The germline V gene encodes CDR1 MNHEY and CDR2 SMNVEV (reference sequence). CDR3 length equals 15 residues. CDR3 sequence: CASSLSGTGANEQFF. CDR3 DNA: TGTGCCAGCAGTTTATCCGGGACAGGGGCCAATGAGCAGTTCTTC.

The chain uses TRBV4-2 and TRBJ2-7; TRBD2 agrees at 7 bases. The CDR3 contains 18 residues. V gave up 1 base and J gave up 4 bases; unmatched junction bases: 16. Germline CDR1 is LGHNA and CDR2 is YNFKEQ. The CDR3 bases are TGTGCCAGCAGCCAAGGTCTGGCGGGGGAAACCCTAAAATACGAGCAGTACTTC. Amino acids: CASSQGLAGETLKYEQYF.

This chain links TRBV9 with TRBJ2-2, with D possibly being TRBD2 (5 bases). Trimming left V 1 base short and J 0 bases short, with 7 bases between. This CDR3 is built from 15 residues. Germline V gene lookup returns CDR1 SGDLS and CDR2 YYNGEE. Here the CDR3 reads CASSVRGTNTGELFF. Here the CDR3 DNA reads TGTGCCAGCAGCGTAAGAGGGACGAACACCGGGGAGCTGTTTTTT.

The J gene is TRBJ1-3, the V gene TRBV9, with a tentative D call TRBD1 (6 bases). This CDR3 is 14 amino acids long. The germline V and J ends were trimmed by 3 bases and 2 bases, with 9 bases remaining between them. Germline CDR1 and CDR2: SGDLS and YYNGEE. The CDR3 spells CASSEGGPGNTIYF. As DNA, the CDR3 is TGTGCCAGCAGCGAAGGGGGTCCTGGAAACACCATATATTTT.